Below, 30 T cell receptor beta chains from the same sample are listed, as sequenced in a study of T cells in women clearing cervical HPV infection. Some clones are missing from TCRdb's copy, which holds only in-frame ones; the method was immunoSEQ multiplex PCR. In total, the table holds approximately 16,000 clones. The specimen sequenced was blood buffy coat. The source of these receptors is a woman aged 18-70 years with a cervical HPV16 infection that either progressed to CIN3+ or cleared (not recorded which).

As for this clone: With the read ending 3 residues before the CDR3 end, the germline J gene is used to fill in that end. This chain uses TRBV7-9 with TRBJ1-2; 8 nucleotides align to TRBD1. The CDR3 contains 15 residues. Germline V gives CDR1 SEHNR, CDR2 FQNEAQ (reference sequence). V was clipped by 6 bases and J by 2 bases; unmatched bases: 8. CDR3 sequence: CASSPGGAWNYGYTF. Partial CDR3 DNA: TGTGCCAGCAGTCCAGGGGGCGCTTGGAACTATGGC.

Notes on this clone: The read is 3 residues too short to cover the CDR3 end, so that end is filled in from the germline J gene. The V gene is TRBV6-2 or TRBV6-3, the J gene TRBJ2-1; TRBD1 matches at 8 bases. This CDR3 region has 14 residues. The V and J ends lost 7 bases and 5 bases, in that order; junction bases with no gene match: 7. The germline CDR1 and CDR2 sequences are MNHEY and SVGEGT. The covered CDR3 bases are TGTGCCAGCACCCGGGGACAGGTTAACAATGAG. Translation: CASTRGQVNNE. The full-length CDR3 reads as CASTRGQVNNEQFF.

Notes on this clone: The read gets to within 3 residues of the CDR3 end, and the germline J gene fills in the rest. The V call is TRBV6-2 or TRBV6-3, the J call TRBJ2-7; TRBD1 aligns across 11 bases. CDR1 and CDR2 from the germline V gene are MNHEY and SVGEGT. The CDR3 contains 13 residues. The V and J ends lost 8 bases and 5 bases, in that order; junction bases with no gene match: 5. The CDR3 DNA, read in part, is TGTGCCAGCCAACGGACAGGGGGCGACGAG. Encoded protein: CASQRTGGDE. The full-length CDR3 reads as CASQRTGGDEQYF.

Regarding this clone: The CDR3 end falls 3 residues outside the read, so it is completed with the germline J gene. The chain joins TRBV7-3 to TRBJ1-5; no clear D gene. Trimming took off 1 base at V and 2 bases at J, with 24 bases between the two ends. Germline loops: CDR1 SGHTA, CDR2 FQGTGA. CDR3 length: 20 residues. The part of the CDR3 DNA that was read is TGTGCCAGCAGCTTAATCGTAATGGGCAGGAAGGGTTTGGGCAATCAGCCC. Its translation is CASSLIVMGRKGLGNQP. The CDR3 as a whole reads CASSLIVMGRKGLGNQPQHF.

Details on this clone: The read halts 3 residues ahead of the CDR3 end, with the missing end drawn from the germline J gene. The V gene is TRBV5-1, the J gene TRBJ1-5, with 9 bases identical to TRBD1. Germline assignment: CDR1 SGHRS and CDR2 YFSETQ. V lost 6 bases to trimming and J lost 3 bases; unmatched junction nucleotides: 19. The length of the CDR3 is 19 residues. The covered CDR3 bases are TGCGCCAGCATAGTTTTCCCCGGGACAGGGATGGAAAACAATCAGCCC. Translated, it gives CASIVFPGTGMENNQP. The full CDR3 protein reads CASIVFPGTGMENNQPQHF.

A word on this clone: The read terminates 3 residues ahead of where the CDR3 ends, so the germline J gene completes it. This sequence joins TRBV20-1 and TRBJ2-7; D is ambiguous. The CDR3 is 16 amino acids. Germline values: CDR1 DFQATT, CDR2 SNEGSKA (reference sequence). V lost 2 bases to trimming and J lost 1 base, with 18 bases between them. The CDR3 is CSARPFTPASSYEQYF. The CDR3 DNA, read in part, is TGCAGTGCTAGACCCTTTACCCCAGCGAGTTCCTACGAG.

Comment on this clone: The read is 3 residues too short to cover the CDR3 end, so that end is filled in from the germline J gene. The chain joins TRBV9 to TRBJ2-7; 9 nucleotides agree with TRBD1. V was pared by 3 bases and J by 3 bases, with 7 bases of the junction left unmatched. Germline V gives CDR1 SGDLS, CDR2 YYNGEE. The CDR3 contains 15 residues. This CDR3 is CASSGTGTGIYEQYF. The DNA read from the CDR3 is TGTGCCAGCAGCGGAACCGGGACAGGGATCTACGAG.

Of note for this clone: The CDR3 end is not reached by the read, which stops 3 residues before it; the germline J gene fills it in. J is TRBJ1-4 and V is TRBV5-4; tentative D call: TRBD1 (6 bases). V shed 3 bases and J shed 3 bases, with 12 bases lying between them. From germline, CDR1 is SGHNT and CDR2 YYREEE (reference sequence). The CDR3 has 15 amino acids. Incomplete CDR3 DNA: TGTGCCAGCAGCTCCCAACAGGGACCTAATGAAAAA. It yields the protein CASSSQQGPNEK. The full CDR3 protein is CASSSQQGPNEKLFF. Looking up the rest from reference TRBV5-4 and TRBJ1-4 gives the full variable domain: ETGVTQSPTHLIKTRGQQVTLRCSSQSGHNTVSWYQQALGQGPQFIFQYYREEENGRGNFPPRFSGLQFPNYSSELNVNALELDDSALYLCASSSQQGPNEKLFFGSGTQLSVL.

With respect to this clone: The read stops 3 residues short of the end of the CDR3; the missing end is completed from the germline J gene. The chain employs TRBV2 and TRBJ1-3, with D tentatively TRBD1 (6 bases). This CDR3 region has 15 residues. Germline lookup yields CDR1 SNHLY and CDR2 FYNNEI. Deletions cut 4 bases from V and 0 bases from J, with 10 bases between. The sequenced part of the CDR3 DNA is TGTGCCAGCAGTGCGGACAGCCTCTCTGGAAACACC. Residues: CASSADSLSGNT. The whole CDR3 region reads CASSADSLSGNTIYF.

As to this clone: Coverage ceases 3 residues before the CDR3 finishes, and the germline J gene fills in the end. This chain joins TRBV24-1 and TRBJ1-4, with unresolved D. The CDR3 covers 14 residues. Germline CDR1 and CDR2: KGHDR and SFDVKD. V was cut by 3 bases and J by 7 bases, with 11 bases left in between. The CDR3 sequence: CATSDRTKGEKLFF. The CDR3 bases that were read are TGTGCCACCAGTGATCGAACTAAAGGTGAAAAA.

Points on this clone: The read gets to within 3 residues of the CDR3 end, and the germline J gene fills in the rest. The rearrangement joins TRBV10-3 to TRBJ1-6; TRBD1 aligns across 7 bases. This CDR3 has 14 residues. The ends lost 6 bases at V and 5 bases at J; junction bases unmatched: 4. CDR1 ENHRY and CDR2 SYGVKD come from the germline V gene. The sequenced CDR3 bases are TGTGCCATCAGCCCAGGGGGTGATAATTCACCC. Amino acid sequence: CAISPGGDNSP. The whole CDR3 sequence reads CAISPGGDNSPLHF.

Concerning this clone itself: The read falls 3 residues short of the CDR3 end, and the missing part is taken from the germline J gene. V is TRBV13 and J is TRBJ2-6; D is uncertain. Trimming stripped 0 bases from V and 0 bases from J, with 6 bases between. The CDR3 totals 16 residues. CDR1 is PRHDT, CDR2 FYEKMQ, per germline (reference sequence). CDR3 bases read: TGTGCCAGCAGCTTAGGACAGCTCTCTGGGGCCAACGTC. Amino acids: CASSLGQLSGANV. From start to end, the CDR3 is CASSLGQLSGANVLTF.

For this clone: The sequence runs out 3 residues before the end of the CDR3; the remainder is reconstructed from the germline J gene. This sequence joins TRBV7-9 and TRBJ2-7; a weak D match, TRBD1 (5 bases). Between the trimmed V and J ends, which lost 5 bases and 1 base, there was a span of 15 bases. This CDR3 is built from 15 residues. From germline, CDR1 is SEHNR and CDR2 FQNEAQ (reference sequence). The CDR3 bases that were read are TGTGCCAGCAGCCTAAGGGAAAGGGGATCCTACGAG. Translation: CASSLRERGSYE. The CDR3 in full is CASSLRERGSYEQYF.

For this clone: The CDR3 is cut off 3 residues early in the read; its end comes from the germline J gene. The V gene is TRBV19, the J gene TRBJ1-5, with TRBD1 matching 8 bases. Germline V gene sequence: CDR1 LNHDA, CDR2 SQIVND (reference sequence). Unmatched junction bases numbered 9, after V lost 6 bases and J lost 5 bases. The CDR3 is 15 amino acids. The CDR3 reads CASSVRGRRDQPQHF. The covered CDR3 bases are TGTGCCAGTAGCGTCAGGGGGCGAAGGGATCAGCCC.

Remarks on this clone: The observed sequence ends 3 residues before the CDR3 terminus, with the missing tail filled in from the germline J gene. The V and J genes are TRBV18 and TRBJ1-2; no clear D. V was cut by 0 bases and J by 0 bases, with 2 bases left in between. The germline CDR1 and CDR2 sequences are KGHSH and LQKENI. The CDR3 is 13 residues long. Here the CDR3 reads CASSPPSNYGYTF. CDR3 DNA, as far as it was read: TGTGCCAGCTCACCACCCTCTAACTATGGC.

Notes on this clone: From the germline J gene comes the end of the CDR3, since the read stops 3 residues before it. This sequence joins TRBV20-1 and TRBJ1-5, with TRBD1 as a possible D gene (6 bases). Germline-derived CDR1 and CDR2 are DFQATT and SNEGSKA (reference sequence). The CDR3 consists of 14 residues. The germline V and J ends were trimmed by 5 bases and 6 bases, with 17 bases remaining between them. The CDR3 reads CSAASRTASQPQHF. Incomplete CDR3 DNA: TGCAGTGCTGCGTCGAGGACAGCGAGTCAGCCC.

Of note for this clone: The read halts 3 residues ahead of the CDR3 end, with the missing end drawn from the germline J gene. V and J are TRBV28 and TRBJ1-2, with TRBD1 matching over 7 bases. Germline values: CDR1 MDHEN, CDR2 SYDVKM. The CDR3 runs to 15 residues. J lost 3 bases, V lost 3 bases, and 7 bases had no gene match. CDR3 sequence: CASSFKGRGHYGYTF. The covered CDR3 bases are TGTGCCAGCAGTTTCAAGGGGAGGGGGCACTATGGC.

Concerning this clone: The sequence runs out 3 residues before the end of the CDR3; the remainder is reconstructed from the germline J gene. The genes are TRBV6-1 and TRBJ2-2; TRBD1 aligns across 7 bases. The V segment lost 1 base and the J segment 3 bases; nucleotides outside the gene matches: 5. This CDR3 is built from 16 residues. Germline CDR1 MNHNS, CDR2 SASEGT. The CDR3 spells CASSEVGTVDTGELFF. CDR3 DNA, as far as it was read: TGTGCCAGCAGTGAAGTCGGGACAGTGGACACCGGGGAG.

Turning to this clone: The DNA ends 3 residues before the CDR3 does, and the rest of the CDR3 is filled in from the germline J gene. The rearrangement links TRBV6-1 to TRBJ2-3, with 10 positions matching TRBD2. V lost 2 bases and J lost 4; bases outside the gene matches: 3. Per the germline V gene, CDR1 is MNHNS and CDR2 is SASEGT. The CDR3 spans 15 residues. The CDR3 region is CASSELAGASDTQYF. The sequenced part of the CDR3 DNA is TGTGCCAGCAGTGAACTAGCGGGGGCTTCAGATACG.

Regarding this clone: The read stops 3 residues short of the end of the CDR3; the missing end is completed from the germline J gene. The chain couples TRBV6-2 or TRBV6-3 to TRBJ1-5; D is ambiguous. The V end lost 5 bases, the J end lost 3 bases, and 11 bases lay between the germline ends. This CDR3 has 14 residues. In germline, CDR1 is MNHEY, CDR2 SVGEGT. The CDR3 sequence: CASSPQRNNQPQHF. The covered CDR3 bases are TGTGCCAGCAGTCCCCAGAGAAACAATCAGCCC.

Details on this clone: The read ends 3 residues shy of where the CDR3 ends; the end is completed using the germline J gene. The chain joins TRBV4-2 to TRBJ1-1; TRBD1 matches 8 bases. CDR3 length: 17 amino acids. The germline gives CDR1 LGHNA, CDR2 YNFKEQ. J was trimmed by 1 base and V by 3 bases; bases with no gene match: 10. The CDR3 sequence: CASSQKQGDLGNTEAFF. The part of the CDR3 DNA that was read is TGTGCCAGCAGCCAGAAACAGGGGGATCTTGGGAACACTGAA.

Comments on this clone: The CDR3 end falls 3 residues outside the read, so it is completed with the germline J gene. V usage is TRBV11-1 and J usage is TRBJ2-3, with TRBD1 matching over 8 bases. The germline CDR1 and CDR2 sequences are SGHAT and FQDESV (reference sequence). Trimming cost V 1 base and J 1 base; bases outside gene matches: 1. The length of the CDR3 is 15 residues. CDR3: CASSLVGQGTDTQYF. The DNA read from the CDR3 is TGTGCCAGCAGCTTAGTGGGACAGGGCACAGATACG.

Of note for this clone: The read stops 3 residues short of the end of the CDR3; the missing end is completed from the germline J gene. This chain connects TRBV5-1 to TRBJ2-5; the D gene is possibly TRBD2 (5 bases). CDR3 size: 14 residues. The germline V and J ends were trimmed by 0 bases and 2 bases, with 8 bases remaining between them. The germline CDR1 and CDR2 sequences are SGHRS and YFSETQ. CDR3 bases read: TGCGCCAGCAGCTTGGGGCTAGCTCAAGAGACC. Protein: CASSLGLAQET. The complete CDR3 reads CASSLGLAQETQYF.

About this clone: The read is 3 residues too short to cover the CDR3 end, so that end is filled in from the germline J gene. The rearrangement uses TRBV2 and TRBJ1-5; 11 bases agree with TRBD1. The CDR3 consists of 15 residues. J was trimmed by 7 bases and V by 7 bases; bases with no gene match: 9. The germline gives CDR1 SNHLY, CDR2 FYNNEI. The DNA read from the CDR3 is TGTGCCAGCAAGGCCGGGACAGGGGGAAACCAGCCC. Encoded protein: CASKAGTGGNQP. The whole CDR3 region reads CASKAGTGGNQPQHF.

As to this clone: The read finishes 3 residues shy of the CDR3 end, and the germline J gene is used to complete it. V and J are TRBV15 and TRBJ2-5; perhaps TRBD2 as D (6 bases). CDR1 and CDR2 (germline): LNHNV, YYDKDF (reference sequence). This CDR3 region has 11 residues. With 5 bases removed from V and 5 bases from J, the gap between germline ends came to 6 bases. CDR3 sequence: CATSRGETQYF. The covered CDR3 bases are TGTGCCACCAGCCGGGGGGAGACC.

Regarding this clone: The observed sequence ends 3 residues before the CDR3 terminus, with the missing tail filled in from the germline J gene. The chain carries TRBV20-1 and TRBJ1-5; 8 nucleotides match TRBD1. CDR3 length equals 14 residues. Losses at the gene ends were 4 bases for V and 2 bases for J; bases not matched to a gene: 4. The V gene's germline CDR1 is DFQATT and CDR2 SNEGSKA (reference sequence). The sequenced CDR3 bases are TGCAGTGCTACCCCGACAGGGGGCAATCAGCCC. Its protein is CSATPTGGNQP. The entire CDR3 is CSATPTGGNQPQHF.

On this clone itself: The read is 3 residues too short to cover the CDR3 end, so that end is filled in from the germline J gene. This chain connects TRBV19 to TRBJ2-5; TRBD1 matches 9 bases. Germline CDR1 reads LNHDA; CDR2 reads SQIVND (reference sequence). V shed 7 bases and J 5 bases; nucleotides not matched to a gene: 5. This CDR3 comprises 13 residues. The CDR3 bases that were read are TGTGCCAGTAATGAACAGGGGGCTGAGACC. It codes for CASNEQGAET. The CDR3, in full, reads CASNEQGAETQYF.

This clone shows up as medium-sized by frequency. The read falls 3 residues short of the CDR3 end, and the missing part is taken from the germline J gene. The chain is built from TRBV18 and TRBJ2-5, with TRBD2 matching 9 bases. V was clipped by 2 bases and J by 3 bases; unmatched bases: 7. The CDR3 totals 16 residues. CDR1 and CDR2 from the germline V gene are KGHSH and LQKENI. The CDR3 bases that were read are TGTGCCAGCTCACCAAATTTGGCTAGCGGGAAAGAGACC. Amino acid sequence: CASSPNLASGKET. The whole CDR3 region reads CASSPNLASGKETQYF.

In regard to this clone: The read halts 3 residues ahead of the CDR3 end, with the missing end drawn from the germline J gene. The chain carries TRBV13 and TRBJ1-1; TRBD1 aligns across 7 bases. Germline trimming cut 5 bases from V and 1 base from J; bases unmatched to any gene: 7. CDR3 length: 15 residues. CDR1 is PRHDT and CDR2 is FYEKMQ in the germline V gene (reference sequence). CDR3 loop: CASSNGDSSNTEAFF. CDR3 DNA (partial): TGTGCCAGCAGCAATGGGGACAGTTCGAACACTGAA.

Turning to this clone: The read gets to within 3 residues of the CDR3 end, and the germline J gene fills in the rest. V and J are TRBV5-1 and TRBJ1-3; D may be TRBD1 (5 bases). The germline V gene has CDR1 SGHRS and CDR2 YFSETQ. The germline V and J ends were trimmed by 7 bases and 0 bases, with 11 bases remaining between them. The CDR3 contains 14 residues. Partial CDR3 DNA: TGCGCCAGCCAGGGAGGGGTCTCTGGAAACACC. Encoded protein: CASQGGVSGNT. The entire CDR3 protein is CASQGGVSGNTIYF.